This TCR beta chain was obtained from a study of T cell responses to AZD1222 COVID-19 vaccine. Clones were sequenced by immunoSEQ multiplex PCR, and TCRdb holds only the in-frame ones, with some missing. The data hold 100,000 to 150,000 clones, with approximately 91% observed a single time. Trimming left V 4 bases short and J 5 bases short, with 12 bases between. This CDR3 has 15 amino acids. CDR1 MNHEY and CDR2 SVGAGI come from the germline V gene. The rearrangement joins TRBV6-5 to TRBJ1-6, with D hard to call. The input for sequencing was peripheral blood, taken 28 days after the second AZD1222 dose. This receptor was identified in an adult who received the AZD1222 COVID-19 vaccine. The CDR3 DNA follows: TGTGCCAGCAGTTTAGGTGGGAGTCATAATTCACCCCTCCACTTT. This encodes CASSLGGSHNSPLHF.